Below are 11 T cell receptor beta chains sequenced from a single sample in a study of cytomegalovirus exposure and HLA in healthy donors. A multiplex PCR was run with 60 Vbeta primers and 13 Jbeta primers. Sequencing used immunoSEQ multiplex PCR; TCRdb keeps in-frame clones, though not all of them. Of roughly 150,000 clones in the sample, more than 9.5% were seen once. The sequenced sample consisted of PBMCs. Source of these receptors: a man between 50 and 59 years old in good health and CMV-seronegative.

The CDR3 protein is CASSLARTNTEAFF. CDR3 bases: TGCGCCAGCAGCTTGGCCCGGACTAACACTGAAGCTTTCTTT. The rearrangement joins TRBV5-1 to TRBJ1-1; no reliable D call. The CDR3 consists of 14 residues. Trimming took 0 bases from V and 2 from J, leaving 8 bases between them. Per the germline V gene, CDR1 is SGHRS and CDR2 is YFSETQ.

This clone was found a few times. The V and J genes are TRBV6-6 and TRBJ1-4; 8 positions agree with TRBD1. The V and J ends lost 6 bases and 6 bases, in that order; junction bases with no gene match: 9. Germline V gives CDR1 MNHNY, CDR2 SVGAGI (reference sequence). This CDR3 contains 15 residues. This chain's CDR3 is CASSPGQGGDEKLFF. The CDR3, as DNA: TGTGCCAGCAGCCCCGGACAGGGAGGCGATGAAAAACTGTTTTTT.

This clone was found a few times. The V gene is TRBV5-6, the J gene TRBJ2-7; 7 bases line up with TRBD2. CDR3 length: 14 amino acids. V shed 4 bases and J 3 bases; nucleotides not matched to a gene: 7. The germline gives CDR1 SGHDT, CDR2 YYEEEE. CDR3 region: CASSPAPGGYEQYF. CDR3 nucleotide sequence: TGTGCCAGCAGCCCTGCACCGGGGGGCTACGAGCAGTACTTC.

This clone showed up just a few times. The rearrangement uses TRBV6-6 and TRBJ2-3; 9 bases align to TRBD2. The CDR3 sequence is 15 residues long. Trimming at V came to 5 bases and at J to 1 base, leaving 4 bases not matched to a gene. CDR1 MNHNY and CDR2 SVGAGI come from the germline V gene (reference sequence). The CDR3 DNA reads as TGTGCCAGCAGTAACCAGCGGGGGGGCACAGATACGCAGTATTTT. Protein product: CASSNQRGGTDTQYF.

V is TRBV6-5 and J is TRBJ1-4; 7 bases are a match to TRBD1. Germline CDR1 reads MNHEY; CDR2 reads SVGAGI. The CDR3 loop spans 15 amino acids. The trim removed 2 bases at V and 5 bases at J, leaving 5 bases unmatched. The CDR3 region has the DNA TGTGCCAGCAGTTACAGGGGGCCAGGAAATGAAAAACTGTTTTTT. It codes for CASSYRGPGNEKLFF.

V and J are TRBV12-5 and TRBJ2-5; D is unclear. Trimming removed 1 base from V and 4 bases from J, with 13 bases in between. Germline lookup yields CDR1 LGHNT and CDR2 FRNRAP. The CDR3 is made up of 15 amino acids. The CDR3 here is CASGLGLPDGETQYF. In DNA, the CDR3 is TGTGCTAGTGGTTTGGGACTCCCTGATGGAGAGACCCAGTACTTC. The whole variable domain, filled in from reference TRBV12-5 and TRBJ2-5, reads DARVTQTPRHKVTEMGQEVTMRCQPILGHNTVFWYRQTMMQGLELLAYFRNRAPLDDSGMPKDRFSAEMPDATLATLKIQPSEPRDSAVYFCASGLGLPDGETQYFGPGTRLLVL.

This clone has a handful of counts. The chain links TRBV28 to TRBJ1-5; D ambiguous. With 6 bases removed from V and 4 bases from J, the gap between germline ends came to 19 bases. CDR1 MDHEN and CDR2 SYDVKM come from the germline V gene. This CDR3 comprises 16 residues. CDR3 sequence reads: CASSLQSRLGNQPQHF. CDR3 sequence (DNA): TGTGCCAGCAGCCTTCAATCCCGGCTAGGTAATCAGCCCCAGCATTTT.

This clone has more than one count but fewer than ten. The chain is built from TRBV12-5 and TRBJ2-1, with 12 bases that match TRBD2. This CDR3 spans 19 amino acids. Germline CDR1 is LGHNT and CDR2 is FRNRAP. V shed 4 bases, J shed 0 bases, and the junction held 10 bases outside the gene matches. In DNA form, the CDR3 reads TGTGCTAGTGGTTCGGTACGACTAGCGGGGGTTCTCTCCTACAATGAGCAGTTCTTC. Translation gives CASGSVRLAGVLSYNEQFF.

This clone was seen a few times. The genes are TRBV5-1 and TRBJ2-1, with TRBD1 as a possible D gene (6 bases). Per the germline V gene, CDR1 is SGHRS and CDR2 is YFSETQ. The V and J ends lost 4 bases and 6 bases respectively, with 17 bases between them. The CDR3 consists of 15 residues. DNA of the CDR3: TGCGCCAGCAGCCCCCCGGGGCTAGGGGGCAATGAGCAGTTCTTC. Amino acids: CASSPPGLGGNEQFF.

Remarks on this clone: Sequence at one end of the junction differs from germline and may be a read error. The CDR3 bases are TGTGCCAGCAGCTTAGCGCACGACATACCTAATTACCATGGCCACACCTTC. This gives the protein CASSLAHDIPNYHGHTF. V gene TRBV7-9 combines with J gene TRBJ1-2; D ambiguous. Germline V CDR1 and CDR2: SEHNR, FQNEAQ (reference sequence). The CDR3 totals 17 residues.

The chain couples TRBV11-2 to TRBJ2-3, with D uncertain. Per germline, CDR1 SGHAT and CDR2 FQNNGV. CDR3 length: 11 amino acids. Trimming removed 5 bases from V and 4 bases from J, with 4 bases in between. The chain's CDR3 is CASSPADTQYF. The CDR3 bases are TGTGCCAGCAGCCCCGCAGATACGCAGTATTTT.